This passage covers 21 T cell receptor beta chains from one sample sequenced in a study of response to subunit inactivated influenza vaccine. Using its own MiXCR run on the RT-PCR reads, TCRdb lists one record per CDR3 protein. The sample holds hundreds of thousands of distinct CDR3 sequences, approximately 14% seen once. The input for sequencing was PBMCs from blood, taken 11 to 12 days after vaccination. The receptors were gathered from a man aged 45-60 years who received an inactivated influenza vaccine.

The table lists this clonotype with many counts. This chain joins TRBV6-2 or TRBV6-3 and TRBJ2-7; 13 bases map to TRBD2. Germline values: CDR1 MNHEY, CDR2 SVGEGT. This CDR3 spans 15 amino acids. V was pared by 6 bases and J by 5 bases, with 7 bases of the junction left unmatched. CDR3 sequence reads: CASSRRTSGSNEQYF. Written as DNA, the CDR3 is TGTGCCAGCAGCCGGCGGACTAGCGGGAGTAACGAGCAGTACTTC.

This clonotype was picked up a small number of times. V usage is TRBV24-1 and J usage is TRBJ2-1; the D gene is possibly TRBD1 (7 bases). With 6 bases removed from V and 7 bases from J, the gap between germline ends came to 15 bases. CDR3 length: 14 residues. Germline V gene data show CDR1 as KGHDR and CDR2 as SFDVKD. DNA for the CDR3: TGTGCCACCAGTAAAGGGGGCCGGGGGAATGAGCAGTTCTTC. Residues: CATSKGGRGNEQFF.

This clonotype showed up just a few times. This chain joins TRBV4-3 and TRBJ2-1, with 7 bases aligning to TRBD2. Germline V CDR1 and CDR2: LGHNA, YSLEER. CDR3 length: 15 amino acids. V shed 0 bases and J 2 bases; nucleotides not matched to a gene: 1. Written as DNA, the CDR3 is TGCGCCAGCAGCCAAGAGGGAGGGACCTACAATGAGCAGTTCTTC. Translated, it gives CASSQEGGTYNEQFF.

The chain combines TRBV15 with TRBJ2-1; D unclear. V lost 5 bases, J lost 0 bases, and 11 bases lay in between. CDR1 LNHNV and CDR2 YYDKDF come from the germline V gene (reference sequence). The CDR3 is made up of 15 amino acids. The CDR3 region has the DNA TGTGCCACCAGCCCCGAGAAGAGCTCCTACAATGAGCAGTTCTTC. It yields the protein CATSPEKSSYNEQFF.

Only a few counts were recorded for this clonotype. This chain connects TRBV5-1 to TRBJ1-3; D remains unclear. Trimming took 4 bases from V and 0 from J, leaving 8 bases between them. The CDR3 runs to 14 residues. The germline gives CDR1 SGHRS, CDR2 YFSETQ. In DNA form, the CDR3 reads TGCGCCAGCAGCCCCGCGATCTCTGGAAACACCATATATTTT. It codes for CASSPAISGNTIYF.

This clonotype was observed a handful of times. The chain has TRBV20-1 and TRBJ1-5; D not resolved. Germline CDR1 and CDR2: DFQATT and SNEGSKA (reference sequence). Deletions cut 3 bases from V and 5 bases from J, with 11 bases between. The length of the CDR3 is 13 residues. The CDR3 region is CSARDAGHQPQHF. DNA of the CDR3: TGCAGTGCTAGGGACGCCGGACATCAGCCCCAGCATTTT.

J is TRBJ2-1 and V is TRBV27; 7 bases are a match to TRBD2. This CDR3 region has 15 residues. J lost 7 bases, V lost 7 bases, and 13 bases had no gene match. Germline loops: CDR1 MNHEY, CDR2 SMNVEV (reference sequence). CDR3 in amino acids: CASTRGTTAGNEQFF. The CDR3 coding sequence is TGTGCCAGCACTCGTGGGACTACTGCCGGGAATGAGCAGTTCTTC.

This clonotype was counted between two and nine times. This rearrangement joins TRBV29-1 to TRBJ2-1, with 7 bases that match TRBD2. Germline V gives CDR1 SQVTM, CDR2 ANQGSEA. The CDR3 consists of 14 residues. With 4 bases clipped from V and 8 bases from J, the junction kept 11 bases outside the gene matches. CDR3 residues: CSVAPAGVLDEQFF. CDR3 DNA: TGCAGCGTTGCACCGGCGGGAGTGTTGGATGAGCAGTTCTTC.

This clonotype was found many times. V and J are TRBV12-3 or TRBV12-4 and TRBJ2-2; D is perhaps TRBD2 (6 bases). The CDR3 runs 16 residues. Deletions cut 3 bases from V and 0 bases from J, with 11 bases between. The CDR3 DNA reads as TGTGCCAGCAGTTTGTTCACTAGCTCGAACACCGGGGAGCTGTTTTTT. Translated, it gives CASSLFTSSNTGELFF.

The CDR3 DNA sequence: TGTGCCAGCAGCTTATCGGGGGGGTATGAGCAGTTCTTC. Encoded protein: CASSLSGGYEQFF. The chain joins TRBV7-3 to TRBJ2-1, with TRBD2 matching 8 bases. This CDR3 has 13 amino acids. V trimming: 2 bases; J trimming: 8 bases; junction bases outside the gene matches: 2. Germline assignment: CDR1 SGHTA and CDR2 FQGTGA.

The chain uses TRBV29-1 and TRBJ2-1, with TRBD1 as a possible D gene (5 bases). This CDR3 is 12 amino acids long. The germline V gene encodes CDR1 SQVTM and CDR2 ANQGSEA. The V gene lost 4 bases and the J gene lost 6 bases, with 10 bases spanning the gap. The CDR3 protein is CSVVKGPNEQFF. The DNA for the CDR3 is TGCAGCGTTGTCAAGGGGCCCAATGAGCAGTTCTTC.

This clonotype was counted ten times or more. This sequence joins TRBV29-1 and TRBJ2-7, with 8 bases matching TRBD2. The CDR3 totals 11 residues. Germline values: CDR1 SQVTM, CDR2 ANQGSEA. CDR3 residues: CAVAGTYEQYF. CDR3 bases: TGCGCGGTAGCGGGGACCTACGAGCAGTACTTC.

This clonotype came up a few times. This chain links TRBV28 with TRBJ1-2, with TRBD1 as a possible D gene (5 bases). The CDR3 totals 17 residues. Per the germline V gene, CDR1 is MDHEN and CDR2 is SYDVKM. The germline V and J ends were trimmed by 5 bases and 2 bases, with 21 bases remaining between them. CDR3 nucleotide sequence: TGTGCCAGCAGTAAACCTATCGGGTTCGGGGGGAACTATGGCTACACCTTC. Residues: CASSKPIGFGGNYGYTF.

The chain couples TRBV2 to TRBJ2-7, with 10 positions matching TRBD1. Trimming took 4 bases from V and 3 from J; bases not matched to a gene: 3. This CDR3 contains 14 residues. The germline V gene encodes CDR1 SNHLY and CDR2 FYNNEI. The CDR3 DNA sequence: TGTGCCAGCAGTGGCCGGACAGGGGGCTACGAGCAGTACTTC. As protein: CASSGRTGGYEQYF.

This chain joins TRBV5-1 and TRBJ1-3, with D tentatively TRBD1 (5 bases). With 0 bases removed from V and 0 bases from J, the gap between germline ends came to 13 bases. Germline CDR1 SGHRS, CDR2 YFSETQ. This CDR3 is built from 17 residues. In DNA, the CDR3 is TGCGCCAGCAGCTTGGAGGGGTTTCTGAGCTCTGGAAACACCATATATTTT. This sequence encodes CASSLEGFLSSGNTIYF.

The chain carries TRBV4-1 and TRBJ2-5; D tentatively reads TRBD1 or TRBD2 (6 bases each). The germline V gene has CDR1 MGHRA and CDR2 YSYEKL. V lost 2 bases, J lost 13 bases, and 14 bases lay in between. The CDR3 is 12 residues long. CDR3: CASSQLRGLRYF. CDR3 bases: TGCGCCAGCAGCCAACTTCGGGGGCTGAGGTACTTC.

J is TRBJ2-3 and V is TRBV18, with D possibly matching TRBD1 (6 bases). The CDR3 spans 17 residues. Germline CDR1 reads KGHSH; CDR2 reads LQKENI. The V end lost 4 bases, the J end lost 9 bases, and 26 bases lay between the germline ends. Written as DNA, the CDR3 is TGTGCCAGCTCACTTATACAGGGAAGTTACAAGTTTATGACGCAGTATTTT. Protein sequence: CASSLIQGSYKFMTQYF.

This clonotype was detected ten times or more. The chain uses TRBV5-1 and TRBJ2-3, with 7 bases fitting TRBD1. Germline V gene data show CDR1 as SGHRS and CDR2 as YFSETQ. The length of the CDR3 is 15 residues. V was pared by 4 bases and J by 2 bases, with 7 bases of the junction left unmatched. The CDR3 DNA reads TGCGCCAGCAGCGTACAGGGGTTCTTCACAGATACGCAGTATTTT. Protein sequence: CASSVQGFFTDTQYF. The variable domain in full, with the rest retrieved from reference TRBV5-1 and TRBJ2-3, is KAGVTQTPRYLIKTRGQQVTLSCSPISGHRSVSWYQQTPGQGLQFLFEYFSETQRNKGNFPGRFSGRQFSNSRSEMNVSTLELGDSALYLCASSVQGFFTDTQYFGPGTRLTVL.

The chain employs TRBV7-2 and TRBJ1-4; D possibly corresponds to TRBD1 (6 bases). The germline V gene has CDR1 SGHTA and CDR2 FQGNSA. The V end was cut by 1 base, the J end by 2 bases, with 11 bases between. The CDR3 sequence is 16 residues long. Written as DNA, the CDR3 is TGTGCCAGCAGCTTAGATCCCACAGGGACTAATGAAAAACTGTTTTTT. This codes for CASSLDPTGTNEKLFF.

J is TRBJ2-7 and V is TRBV20-1, with 8 bases that match TRBD1. The CDR3 sequence is 13 residues long. V was clipped by 6 bases and J by 3 bases; unmatched bases: 7. Germline CDR1 is DFQATT and CDR2 is SNEGSKA (reference sequence). Here the CDR3 DNA reads TGCAGTGCCTGGACAGGGAGAGACTACGAGCAGTACTTC. Residues: CSAWTGRDYEQYF.

This clonotype was counted between two and nine times. The gene calls are TRBV20-1 and TRBJ2-7; the D gene could be TRBD1 or TRBD2 (5 bases each). Germline V gene lookup returns CDR1 DFQATT and CDR2 SNEGSKA (reference sequence). The V end was cut by 0 bases, the J end by 6 bases, with 9 bases between. The CDR3 totals 12 residues. The CDR3 sequence: CSARDEGIEQYF. CDR3 DNA sequence: TGCAGTGCTAGAGACGAGGGGATCGAGCAGTACTTC.